This T cell receptor beta chain was recorded in a study of blood T cell repertoires in COVID-19. Whole-study context: Donors in the United States, Italy and Spain gave samples during acute or convalescent COVID-19.

Looked up from germline, CDR1 is MNHEY and CDR2 is SVGAGI. CDR3 length: 14 amino acids. Assay used: immunoSEQ multiplex PCR; TCRdb lists only in-frame clones, some missing. Of 120,000 to 150,000 clones detected, approximately 86% appear once; the ten largest clones hold around 8.5%. A word on this clone: Mismatch with germline at one junction end may stem from a read error.

The genes are TRBV6-5 and TRBJ2-7; TRBD1 might be the D (9 bases). The sequence derives from a woman aged 55-69 years with acute or convalescent COVID-19. Input material: peripheral blood. CDR3 amino acids: CASSYDAGGQGQHF. CDR3 coding DNA: TGTGCCAGCAGTTACGACGCGGGGGGACAGGGCCAACACTTC.